Listed below are T cell receptor beta chains from one sample, sequenced in a study of CD8+ T cells in alopecia areata. Measured with immunoSEQ multiplex PCR; TCRdb has only the in-frame clones, and not every one. The sample holds hundreds of thousands of clones, 67% seen once. The material was CD4+ T cells sorted from blood, obtained at week 0. These receptors all come from a human donor with alopecia areata. Each CDR3 is given with its conserved first and last residue. The D gene is left open where the match is weak. Expanded clones get a size class; other rows say once, few or many, or leave the size out.

J: TRBJ2-3
size: few
V: TRBV15
length: 15
D: TRBD2
DNA: TGTGCCACCAGCAGAGCGGGGGGTAACACAGATACGCAGTATTTT
CDR3: CATSRAGGNTDTQYF

J: TRBJ2-5
size: few
V: TRBV29-1
length: 14
D: TRBD1
DNA: TGCAGCGCATACAGGGGCTCGAAGGCGGAGACCCAGTACTTC
CDR3: CSAYRGSKAETQYF

J: TRBJ2-3
size: -
V: TRBV2
length: 15
D: -
DNA: TGTGCCAGCAGTGTTCGGGGGGCTAGCACAGATACGCAGTATTTT
CDR3: CASSVRGASTDTQYF

J: TRBJ2-3
size: -
V: TRBV5-1
length: 16
D: TRBD2
DNA: TGCGCCAGCAGCCCGCGACTAGCGGAGAGCACAGATACGCAGTATTTT
CDR3: CASSPRLAESTDTQYF

J: TRBJ1-2
size: -
V: TRBV30
length: 9
D: -
DNA: TGTGCCTGGCCAGCGGGCTACACCTTC
CDR3: CAWPAGYTF

J: TRBJ2-7
size: -
V: TRBV5-1
length: 13
D: TRBD1
DNA: TGCGCCAGCAGCAGAGGACAGGGCTACGAGCAGTACTTC
CDR3: CASSRGQGYEQYF

J: TRBJ1-1
size: few
V: TRBV15
length: 14
D: -
DNA: TGTGCCACCAGCAGAGATCGGGGGAACACTGAAGCTTTCTTT
CDR3: CATSRDRGNTEAFF

J: TRBJ1-6
size: few
V: TRBV9
length: 15
D: -
DNA: TGTGCCAGCAGCGGAGACATCCTCAGGGGATCACCCCTCCACTTT
CDR3: CASSGDILRGSPLHF

J: TRBJ1-1
size: -
V: TRBV30
length: 13
D: TRBD1
DNA: TGTGCCTGGAGCCCTCTCCAGACAGGGAAAGCTTTCTTT
CDR3: CAWSPLQTGKAFF

J: TRBJ2-1
size: -
V: TRBV5-4
length: 15
D: -
DNA: TGTGCCAGCAGCTCGGACCCAAGCTCCTACAATGAGCAGTTCTTC
CDR3: CASSSDPSSYNEQFF

J: TRBJ1-5
size: -
V: TRBV9
length: 15
D: -
DNA: TGTGCCAGCAGCGCCGGGCAGGGCAGGTATCAGCCCCAGCATTTT
CDR3: CASSAGQGRYQPQHF

J: TRBJ2-2
size: -
V: TRBV27
length: 15
D: -
DNA: TGTGCCAGCAGTTTATGGGGGGATCCAAGCGGGGAGCTGTTTTTT
CDR3: CASSLWGDPSGELFF

J: TRBJ2-5
size: few
V: TRBV29-1
length: 10
D: -
DNA: TGCAGCGTTTTCCGGGAGACCCAGTACTTC
CDR3: CSVFRETQYF

J: TRBJ1-2
size: -
V: TRBV29-1
length: 13
D: -
DNA: TGCAGCGTTGAGATAGGCAGGGGCTATGGCTACACCTTC
CDR3: CSVEIGRGYGYTF

J: TRBJ2-7
size: -
V: TRBV5-1
length: 14
D: TRBD1
DNA: TGCGCCAGCAGCTTACAGGGGGCATCTGACGAGCAGTACTTC
CDR3: CASSLQGASDEQYF

J: TRBJ2-3
size: -
V: TRBV30
length: 14
D: -
DNA: TGTGCCTGGACATCCGGGATGTGGTCAGATACGCAGTATTTT
CDR3: CAWTSGMWSDTQYF

J: TRBJ2-7
size: -
V: TRBV5-1
length: 14
D: TRBD1
DNA: TGCGCCAGCAGCTTACCGGGACAGAGCTACGAGCAGTACTTC
CDR3: CASSLPGQSYEQYF

J: TRBJ2-3
size: -
V: TRBV9
length: 15
D: -
DNA: TGTGCCAGCAGCGGGACAGCATTGAGCACAGATACGCAGTATTTT
CDR3: CASSGTALSTDTQYF

J: TRBJ2-7
size: -
V: TRBV2
length: 11
D: -
DNA: TGTGCCAGCAGTGAAAAAGGCGTGCAGTACTTC
CDR3: CASSEKGVQYF

J: TRBJ1-5
size: -
V: TRBV5-6
length: 15
D: -
DNA: TGTGCCAGCAGCTTGGCGTGGGCAGGAAATCAGCCCCAGCATTTT
CDR3: CASSLAWAGNQPQHF

J: TRBJ1-1
size: -
V: TRBV10-3
length: 13
D: -
DNA: TGTGCCATCAGTGAGTTGGTGAACACTGAAGCTTTCTTT
CDR3: CAISELVNTEAFF

J: TRBJ1-1
size: -
V: TRBV30
length: 15
D: -
DNA: TGTGCCTGGAGGCCACCCTCTCGGGTGAACACTGAAGCTTTCTTT
CDR3: CAWRPPSRVNTEAFF

J: TRBJ1-2
size: -
V: TRBV2
length: 15
D: TRBD1
DNA: TGTGCCAGCACCCTCCTGACAGGGTCCAACTATGGCTACACCTTC
CDR3: CASTLLTGSNYGYTF

J: TRBJ2-3
size: -
V: TRBV11-2
length: 16
D: TRBD2
DNA: TGTGCTGGGAGAGCGGGGGTTCATATTAGCACAGATACGCAGTATTTT
CDR3: CAGRAGVHISTDTQYF

J: TRBJ2-5
size: -
V: TRBV5-1
length: 16
D: TRBD2
DNA: TGCGCCAGCAGCTTTCTAGCGGGGGGCGAGGTGGAGACCCAGTACTTC
CDR3: CASSFLAGGEVETQYF

J: TRBJ1-6
size: -
V: TRBV29-1
length: 12
D: TRBD1
DNA: TGCAGCATCGACAGGGGCTGTTCACCCCTCCACTTT
CDR3: CSIDRGCSPLHF

J: TRBJ2-1
size: -
V: TRBV5-1
length: 17
D: -
DNA: TGCGCCAGCAGCTTCACGGGACTCTGGAGCTCCTACAATGAGCAGTTCTTC
CDR3: CASSFTGLWSSYNEQFF

J: TRBJ1-1
size: -
V: TRBV7-2
length: 13
D: TRBD1
DNA: TGTGCCAGCAGCTTAGCGTCCAGGGGGCGAGCTTTCTTT
CDR3: CASSLASRGRAFF

J: TRBJ1-6
size: -
V: TRBV5-1
length: 15
D: -
DNA: TGCGCCAGCAGCCCTAGGACAGACTATAATTCACCCCTCCACTTT
CDR3: CASSPRTDYNSPLHF

J: TRBJ1-4
size: few
V: TRBV18
length: 15
D: -
DNA: TGTGCCAGCTCACCACCTGGCCTCGACGGTGAAAAACTGTTTTTT
CDR3: CASSPPGLDGEKLFF

J: TRBJ2-7
size: -
V: TRBV30
length: 13
D: -
DNA: TGTGCCTGGAGTGTACTTCTTACCTACGAGCAGTACTTC
CDR3: CAWSVLLTYEQYF

J: TRBJ1-2
size: -
V: TRBV15
length: 15
D: TRBD1
DNA: TGTGCCACCAGCAACCCTGAGGGGGCGCGGCGGGGCTACACCTTC
CDR3: CATSNPEGARRGYTF

J: TRBJ1-2
size: -
V: TRBV18
length: 15
D: -
DNA: TGTGCCAGCTCACCGCGGCAGGAAAGTAACTATGGCTACACCTTC
CDR3: CASSPRQESNYGYTF

J: TRBJ2-3
size: -
V: TRBV7-2
length: 13
D: -
DNA: TGTGCCAGCAGCTTAGCGGGGGAAGATACGCAGTATTTT
CDR3: CASSLAGEDTQYF

J: TRBJ2-1
size: -
V: TRBV11-2
length: 15
D: -
DNA: TGTGCCAGCAGCCAACCGGGCCAGAGGGACAATGAGCAGTTCTTC
CDR3: CASSQPGQRDNEQFF

J: TRBJ2-5
size: -
V: TRBV5-1
length: 16
D: TRBD1
DNA: TGCGCCAGCAGCTTGTCCCCCGGGACAGGGATAGAGACCCAGTACTTC
CDR3: CASSLSPGTGIETQYF

J: TRBJ2-5
size: -
V: TRBV7-3
length: 13
D: -
DNA: TGTGCCAGCAGCCCCAGGGGGGCAGAGACCCAGTACTTC
CDR3: CASSPRGAETQYF

J: TRBJ2-5
size: -
V: TRBV7-3
length: 14
D: -
DNA: TGTGCCAGCAGCGCGGGGCCCGTCCAAGAGACCCAGTACTTC
CDR3: CASSAGPVQETQYF

J: TRBJ2-1
size: -
V: TRBV7-9
length: 16
D: TRBD2
DNA: TGTGCCAGCAGCTCCCTCACTAGCGGGGGGGGCAATGAGCAGTTCTTC
CDR3: CASSSLTSGGGNEQFF

J: TRBJ2-3
size: few
V: TRBV29-1
length: 14
D: -
DNA: TGCAGCGTTGGCCTGGCGGTCACCACAGATACGCAGTATTTT
CDR3: CSVGLAVTTDTQYF

J: TRBJ1-1
size: -
V: TRBV4-3
length: 15
D: -
DNA: TGCGCCAGCAGCCAGGCACAGGTTATTGGCACTGAAGCTTTCTTT
CDR3: CASSQAQVIGTEAFF

J: TRBJ2-5
size: -
V: TRBV5-1
length: 16
D: -
DNA: TGCGCCAGCAGCTCCCATCCCGGGACTCCAGAAGAGACCCAGTACTTC
CDR3: CASSSHPGTPEETQYF

J: TRBJ1-6
size: few
V: TRBV5-4
length: 12
D: -
DNA: TGTGCCAGCAGCTCTGACCATTCACCCCTCCACTTT
CDR3: CASSSDHSPLHF

J: TRBJ2-4
size: -
V: TRBV30
length: 13
D: -
DNA: TGTGCCTGGAGTGGGGGCCCGGGGAACATTCAGTACTTC
CDR3: CAWSGGPGNIQYF

J: TRBJ2-2
size: -
V: TRBV9
length: 16
D: -
DNA: TGTGCCAGCAGCGTAGTAGCGTCAGAGAACACCGGGGAGCTGTTTTTT
CDR3: CASSVVASENTGELFF

J: TRBJ2-7
size: -
V: TRBV29-1
length: 11
D: -
DNA: TGCAGCGTTCGACAGTCCTACGAGCAGTACTTC
CDR3: CSVRQSYEQYF

J: TRBJ2-7
size: -
V: TRBV11-1
length: 14
D: -
DNA: TGTGCCAGCAGCCGGGACGTAGAAGTCTACGAGCAGTACTTC
CDR3: CASSRDVEVYEQYF

J: TRBJ2-6
size: few
V: TRBV6-5
length: 13
D: -
DNA: TGTGCCAGCAGTTACTCTGGGGCCAACGTCCTGACTTTC
CDR3: CASSYSGANVLTF

J: TRBJ2-7
size: -
V: TRBV29-1
length: 14
D: TRBD1
DNA: TGCAGCGTTTTAAGGACAGGTTTCTCCTACGAGCAGTACTTC
CDR3: CSVLRTGFSYEQYF

J: TRBJ1-1
size: -
V: TRBV9
length: 14
D: -
DNA: TGTGCCAGCAGCGTGGGGGGAGGGTCCACTGAAGCTTTCTTT
CDR3: CASSVGGGSTEAFF

J: TRBJ2-7
size: few
V: TRBV6-5
length: 15
D: TRBD1
DNA: TGTGCCAGCAGTTACCCCCGACAGGGGCTCTACGAGCAGTACTTC
CDR3: CASSYPRQGLYEQYF

J: TRBJ1-2
size: -
V: TRBV4-2
length: 12
D: TRBD1
DNA: TGTGCCAGCAGCCAGACAGGGTCAGGCTACACCTTC
CDR3: CASSQTGSGYTF

J: TRBJ1-5
size: -
V: TRBV7-3
length: 13
D: -
DNA: TGTGCCAGCAGCTTAACCACCACTCAGCCCCAGCATTTT
CDR3: CASSLTTTQPQHF

J: TRBJ1-3
size: -
V: TRBV7-6
length: 15
D: -
DNA: TGTGCCAGCAGTCTCAGACAGTCCTCTGGAAACACCATATATTTT
CDR3: CASSLRQSSGNTIYF

J: TRBJ1-5
size: few
V: TRBV23-1
length: 10
D: -
DNA: TGCGCCAGCGGGAATCAGCCCCAGCATTTT
CDR3: CASGNQPQHF